These T cell receptor beta chains were read from a single sample in a study of early T cells in non-severe SARS-CoV-2 infection. TCRdb redid the calling of the 5' RACE reads with MiXCR, one entry per CDR3 protein. Of fewer than 40,000 distinct CDR3 sequences in the sample, 5.2% were seen once. Input material: whole blood. The receptors stem from an adult who was a healthcare worker with PCR-confirmed SARS-CoV-2 infection or an uninfected control (not recorded which). CDR3s leave out the opening cysteine and the closing phenylalanine or tryptophan. The order of the fields is J gene, V gene, D gene, CDR3 protein. A D gene is named only where the DNA matches it firmly.

j_gene: TRBJ2-7
v_gene: TRBV28
d_gene: NA
CDR3aa: ASQGPYEQY

j_gene: TRBJ1-4
v_gene: TRBV7-2
d_gene: NA
CDR3aa: ASSLRGNEKLF

j_gene: TRBJ1-1
v_gene: TRBV7-9
d_gene: NA
CDR3aa: ASSRGTRNTEAF

j_gene: TRBJ1-5
v_gene: TRBV9
d_gene: TRBD1
CDR3aa: ASSPGQTGQPQH

j_gene: TRBJ1-2
v_gene: TRBV11-2
d_gene: NA
CDR3aa: ASSQTDSNGYT

j_gene: TRBJ2-7
v_gene: TRBV10-1
d_gene: TRBD2
CDR3aa: ASSDSGSRYEQY

j_gene: TRBJ2-5
v_gene: TRBV7-9
d_gene: NA
CDR3aa: ASSLGQVETQY

j_gene: TRBJ2-7
v_gene: TRBV7-9
d_gene: NA
CDR3aa: ASSLAVRGDEQY

j_gene: TRBJ1-5
v_gene: TRBV20-1
d_gene: TRBD1
CDR3aa: SADRALLGNQPQH

j_gene: TRBJ2-1
v_gene: TRBV12-3/TRBV12-4
d_gene: TRBD2
CDR3aa: ASRLAAPYNEQF

j_gene: TRBJ2-2
v_gene: TRBV6-5
d_gene: TRBD2
CDR3aa: ASSYSPSGSTGELF

j_gene: TRBJ2-3
v_gene: TRBV10-3
d_gene: NA
CDR3aa: AIRVEGTDTQY

j_gene: TRBJ2-3
v_gene: TRBV4-3
d_gene: NA
CDR3aa: ASSYKSRATDTQY

j_gene: TRBJ1-1
v_gene: TRBV18
d_gene: NA
CDR3aa: ASSPTGRTMEAF

j_gene: TRBJ2-5
v_gene: TRBV7-2
d_gene: NA
CDR3aa: ASSPGPGLKTQY

j_gene: TRBJ2-2
v_gene: TRBV7-6
d_gene: TRBD2
CDR3aa: ASSLSGSAGELF

j_gene: TRBJ1-2
v_gene: TRBV7-3
d_gene: NA
CDR3aa: ASSLMGYGYT

j_gene: TRBJ2-6
v_gene: TRBV4-3
d_gene: TRBD2
CDR3aa: ASSPSDSGGSGANVLT

j_gene: TRBJ2-7
v_gene: TRBV2
d_gene: TRBD2
CDR3aa: ASRLVSGDYEQY

j_gene: TRBJ1-5
v_gene: TRBV19
d_gene: NA
CDR3aa: ASAQGNQPQH

j_gene: TRBJ2-3
v_gene: TRBV5-4
d_gene: TRBD1
CDR3aa: ASSSRGRTDTQY

j_gene: TRBJ2-1
v_gene: TRBV12-3/TRBV12-4
d_gene: TRBD2
CDR3aa: ASSRLAGGPERNEQF

j_gene: TRBJ2-3
v_gene: TRBV7-9
d_gene: NA
CDR3aa: ASSLQRSSTDTQY

j_gene: TRBJ1-1
v_gene: TRBV6-2/TRBV6-3
d_gene: TRBD1
CDR3aa: ASSYTGVSEAF

j_gene: TRBJ2-3
v_gene: TRBV6-4
d_gene: NA
CDR3aa: ASSDQAASSTDTQY

j_gene: TRBJ2-3
v_gene: TRBV3-1
d_gene: NA
CDR3aa: ASSIQGDTQY

j_gene: TRBJ2-4
v_gene: TRBV12-3/TRBV12-4
d_gene: TRBD1
CDR3aa: ASNTDRGNIQY

j_gene: TRBJ1-2
v_gene: TRBV7-9
d_gene: NA
CDR3aa: ASSLNQGGSGYT

j_gene: TRBJ2-1
v_gene: TRBV20-1
d_gene: NA
CDR3aa: SARGATFYNEQF

j_gene: TRBJ2-1
v_gene: TRBV6-5
d_gene: TRBD2
CDR3aa: ASSWVAGVESNEQF

j_gene: TRBJ1-5
v_gene: TRBV15
d_gene: NA
CDR3aa: ATSRDVEDQPQH

j_gene: TRBJ2-1
v_gene: TRBV6-2/TRBV6-3
d_gene: NA
CDR3aa: ASSSLLKGPNEQF

j_gene: TRBJ1-2
v_gene: TRBV28
d_gene: TRBD1
CDR3aa: ASSPGGNYGYT

j_gene: TRBJ2-7
v_gene: TRBV29-1
d_gene: NA
CDR3aa: SVGSGLQRDEQY

j_gene: TRBJ2-7
v_gene: TRBV27
d_gene: TRBD2
CDR3aa: ASSRGLAGDRYEQY

j_gene: TRBJ2-1
v_gene: TRBV15
d_gene: NA
CDR3aa: ATSRLAPSSYNEQF

j_gene: TRBJ2-5
v_gene: TRBV7-2
d_gene: NA
CDR3aa: ASSLLPDQETQY

j_gene: TRBJ1-1
v_gene: TRBV4-1
d_gene: NA
CDR3aa: ASSQAGWKVTEAF

j_gene: TRBJ2-7
v_gene: TRBV7-3
d_gene: NA
CDR3aa: ASSLTDGSQYEQY

j_gene: TRBJ2-3
v_gene: TRBV20-1
d_gene: NA
CDR3aa: SAPLRATTDTQY

j_gene: TRBJ1-3
v_gene: TRBV7-9
d_gene: TRBD1
CDR3aa: ASSFQGERNTIY

j_gene: TRBJ2-1
v_gene: TRBV12-3/TRBV12-4
d_gene: TRBD2
CDR3aa: ASSRSGRYNEQF

j_gene: TRBJ2-3
v_gene: TRBV5-4
d_gene: NA
CDR3aa: ASSLAGNTQY

j_gene: TRBJ2-3
v_gene: TRBV2
d_gene: TRBD2
CDR3aa: ASSAGLAGYTQY

j_gene: TRBJ2-5
v_gene: TRBV7-3
d_gene: NA
CDR3aa: ASSSRLGAQY

j_gene: TRBJ2-3
v_gene: TRBV12-3/TRBV12-4
d_gene: NA
CDR3aa: ASSLGTSTDTQY

j_gene: TRBJ2-1
v_gene: TRBV10-3
d_gene: TRBD2
CDR3aa: AIRDFPGLAGVSPYNEQF

j_gene: TRBJ2-1
v_gene: TRBV6-5
d_gene: NA
CDR3aa: ASSKGTTYNEQF

j_gene: TRBJ2-7
v_gene: TRBV14
d_gene: TRBD2
CDR3aa: ASSQDGTSAYEQY

j_gene: TRBJ2-1
v_gene: TRBV20-1
d_gene: TRBD2
CDR3aa: SATPLAGTYNEQF

j_gene: TRBJ1-5
v_gene: TRBV20-1
d_gene: NA
CDR3aa: SALGPDNTNQPQH

j_gene: TRBJ2-5
v_gene: TRBV20-1
d_gene: NA
CDR3aa: SAPTLETQY

j_gene: TRBJ2-1
v_gene: TRBV4-2
d_gene: TRBD2
CDR3aa: ASSQDGLAGGLYQSSYNEQF

j_gene: TRBJ2-4
v_gene: TRBV12-5
d_gene: NA
CDR3aa: ASGPLGVKNIQY

j_gene: TRBJ2-3
v_gene: TRBV7-2
d_gene: TRBD2
CDR3aa: ASSSLASIVTDTQY